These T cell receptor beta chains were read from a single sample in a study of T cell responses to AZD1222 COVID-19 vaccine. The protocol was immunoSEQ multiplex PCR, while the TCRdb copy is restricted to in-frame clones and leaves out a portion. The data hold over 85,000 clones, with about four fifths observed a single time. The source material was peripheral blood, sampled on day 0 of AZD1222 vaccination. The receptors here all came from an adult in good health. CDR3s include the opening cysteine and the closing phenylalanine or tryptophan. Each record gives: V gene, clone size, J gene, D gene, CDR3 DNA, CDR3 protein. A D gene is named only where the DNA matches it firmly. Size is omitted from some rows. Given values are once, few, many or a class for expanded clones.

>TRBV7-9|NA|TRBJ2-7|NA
TGTGCCAGCACCTCCAACTACGAGCAGTACTTC
CASTSNYEQYF
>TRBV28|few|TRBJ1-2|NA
TGTGCCAGCAGGAGGACCGAAAACTATGGCTACACCTTC
CASRRTENYGYTF
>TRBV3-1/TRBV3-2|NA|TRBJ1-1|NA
TGTGCCAGCAGCCTCTGGGGAGGGGACGCTGAAGCTTTCTTT
CASSLWGGDAEAFF
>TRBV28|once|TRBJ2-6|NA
TGTGCCAGCAGAAGGCCAACAGGATCTGGGGCCAACGTCCTGACTTTC
CASRRPTGSGANVLTF
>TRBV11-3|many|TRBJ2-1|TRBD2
TGTGCCAGCAGCTTAGATTCCCCCGGAGCGGGATTTAATGAGCAGTTCTTC
CASSLDSPGAGFNEQFF
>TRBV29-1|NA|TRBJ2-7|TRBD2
TGCAGCGTTGAAGATAAGGGACTACAGTACTTC
CSVEDKGLQYF
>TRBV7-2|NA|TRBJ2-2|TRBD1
TGTGCCAGCAGCTTACACAGGGGCGGGGAGCTGTTTTTT
CASSLHRGGELFF
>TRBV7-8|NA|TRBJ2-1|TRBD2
TGTGCCAGCAGCAGGACTAGCGGTAACAATGAGCAGTTCTTC
CASSRTSGNNEQFF
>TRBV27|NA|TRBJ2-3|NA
TGTGCCAGCAGTTTATTGGGGAAGGGTACGCAGTATTTT
CASSLLGKGTQYF
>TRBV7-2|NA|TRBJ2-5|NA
TGTGCCAGCAGCTTAGTTGCGGGTTTGGGGGAGACCCAGTACTTC
CASSLVAGLGETQYF
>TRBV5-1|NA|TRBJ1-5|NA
TGCGCCAGCAGCCTGTCGGACAGCGGGAATCAGCCCCAGCATTTT
CASSLSDSGNQPQHF
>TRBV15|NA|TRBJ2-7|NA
TGTGCCACCAGCTCCCGGGGCCCGACTTACGAGCAGTACTTC
CATSSRGPTYEQYF
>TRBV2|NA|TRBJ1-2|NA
TGTGCCAGCAGCCCCCGCGGGGGTCAAGGCTACACCTTC
CASSPRGGQGYTF
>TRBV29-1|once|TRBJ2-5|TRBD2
TGCAGCGTTGAAGAACCCGGACTAGCGGGGGGGTGGGAGACCCAGTACTTC
CSVEEPGLAGGWETQYF
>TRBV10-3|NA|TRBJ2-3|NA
TGTGCCATCAGTGAGTCGGTGGGCCGCACAGATACGCAGTATTTT
CAISESVGRTDTQYF
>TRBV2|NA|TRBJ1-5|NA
TGTGCCAGCAGTGGGGGGAATAGCAATCAGCCCCAGCATTTT
CASSGGNSNQPQHF
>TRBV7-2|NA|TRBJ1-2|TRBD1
TGTGCCAGCAGCTTAGCGGCTGGCCCAGGGGGCCTACCCTACACCTTC
CASSLAAGPGGLPYTF
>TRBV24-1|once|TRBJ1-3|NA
TGTGCCACCAGTACGGGAAACACCATATATTTT
CATSTGNTIYF
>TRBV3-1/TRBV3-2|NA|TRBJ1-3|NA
TGTGCCAGCAGCCAAGCTGGAAACACCATATATTTT
CASSQAGNTIYF
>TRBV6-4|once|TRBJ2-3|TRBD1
TGTGCCAGCAGTGACACAGGGGCACTAACAGATACGCAGTATTTT
CASSDTGALTDTQYF
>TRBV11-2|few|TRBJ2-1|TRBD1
TGTGCCAGCAGCCACCGGGACAGTACCTACAATGAGCAGTTCTTC
CASSHRDSTYNEQFF
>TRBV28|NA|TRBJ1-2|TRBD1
TGTGCCAGCAGGTTCCACGGGACAGGGGATGCCTATGGCTACACCTTC
CASRFHGTGDAYGYTF
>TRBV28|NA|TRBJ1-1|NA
TGTGCCAGCGTGGACCGGGGGGGAAACACTGAAGCTTTCTTT
CASVDRGGNTEAFF
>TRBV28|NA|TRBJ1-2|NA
TGTGCCAGCAGTTTAGTTTCGAAGTATGGCTACACCTTC
CASSLVSKYGYTF
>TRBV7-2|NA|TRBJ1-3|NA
TGTGCCAGCAGCCCCGAGGGGGGCAGTGGAAACACCATATATTTT
CASSPEGGSGNTIYF
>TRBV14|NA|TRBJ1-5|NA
TGTGCCAGCAGCCAAGGCTTTCAGTTTTATTCGGGGAATGTCGGGCAGCCCCAGCATTTT
CASSQGFQFYSGNVGQPQHF
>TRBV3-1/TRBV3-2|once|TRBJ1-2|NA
TGTGCCAGCAGAGAAGCGGGGACCTTGGGAGGCTACACCTTC
CASREAGTLGGYTF
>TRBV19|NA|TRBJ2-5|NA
TGTGCCAGTAGTAGGGGGCGTCAAGAGACCCAGTACTTC
CASSRGRQETQYF
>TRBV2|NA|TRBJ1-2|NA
TGTGCCAGCAGTTATACAGGATATGGCTACACCTTC
CASSYTGYGYTF
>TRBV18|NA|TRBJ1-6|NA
TGTGCCAGCTCGCGTGGCGGGACGAGCTCACCCCTCCACTTT
CASSRGGTSSPLHF
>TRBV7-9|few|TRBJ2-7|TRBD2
TGTGCCAGCAGCCCCGCTAGCGGGCGACAGTACGAGCAGTACTTC
CASSPASGRQYEQYF
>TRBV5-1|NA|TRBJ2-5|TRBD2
TGCGCCAGCAGCGTAGCGGGGGGGCCCGTCGAGACCCAGTACTTC
CASSVAGGPVETQYF
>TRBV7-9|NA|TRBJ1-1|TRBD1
TGTGCCAGCAGTCGTGGGACAGGGTGGGTGCCCCAGGCTTTCTTT
CASSRGTGWVPQAFF
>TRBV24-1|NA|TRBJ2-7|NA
TGTGCCACCAGTGATGGTCCGAGAAGCGAGCAGTACTTC
CATSDGPRSEQYF